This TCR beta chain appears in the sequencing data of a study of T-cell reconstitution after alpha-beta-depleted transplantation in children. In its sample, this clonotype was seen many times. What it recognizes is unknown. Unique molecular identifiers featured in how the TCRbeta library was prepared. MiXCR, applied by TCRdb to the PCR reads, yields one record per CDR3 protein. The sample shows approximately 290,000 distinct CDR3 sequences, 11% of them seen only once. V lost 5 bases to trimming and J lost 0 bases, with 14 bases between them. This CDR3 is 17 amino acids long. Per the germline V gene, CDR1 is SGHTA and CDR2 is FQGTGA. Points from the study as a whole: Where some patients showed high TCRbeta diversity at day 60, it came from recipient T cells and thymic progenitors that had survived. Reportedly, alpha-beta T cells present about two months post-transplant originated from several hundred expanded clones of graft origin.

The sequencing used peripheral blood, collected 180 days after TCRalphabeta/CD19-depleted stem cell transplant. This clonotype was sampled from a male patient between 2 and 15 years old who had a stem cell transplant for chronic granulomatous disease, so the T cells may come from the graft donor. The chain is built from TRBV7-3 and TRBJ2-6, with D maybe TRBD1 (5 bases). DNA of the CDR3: TGTGCCAGCAGCCTAAAGGGGATCCACTCTGGGGCCAACGTCCTGACTTTC. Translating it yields CASSLKGIHSGANVLTF.